Detailed here is one T cell receptor (beta chain). Researchers sorted participants into cohorts using their self-reported clinical history. Symptom resolution, clearance, or two negative PCRs marked the recovered donors of Cohort 3. Trimming removed 4 bases at V and 9 bases at J, with 7 bases between. Germline CDR1 is SGHDN and CDR2 is FVKESK. The CDR3 contains 11 residues. This entry is derived from a study of blood T cell repertoires in COVID-19. Overall study: Nucleic acid was either cDNA or gDNA, and it came from T cells, B-cell-depleted T cells, or PBMCs.

In the source study's methods: Nucleated cell number was recorded as an estimate derived from reference gene primer amplification. Only in-frame clones appear in the TCRdb table, and some are missing; sequencing was by immunoSEQ multiplex PCR. V, J and clone size reflect that table, while D and trimming were determined from the DNA. The sample contains 200,000 to 250,000 clones, under 85% of which appear only once. Material for sequencing was PBMCs or T cells enriched from blood (not recorded which). The TCR was taken from a man aged 60 to 75 who had recovered from COVID-19. The chain employs TRBV14 and TRBJ2-1; D ambiguous. As DNA, the CDR3 is TGTGCCAGCAGCCTCAGGATTGAGCAGTTCTTC. As protein: CASSLRIEQFF.